The 27 T cell receptor beta chains listed next were all sequenced from one sample in a study of post-analysis software for immune sequencing data. Study-level points and caveats: Controls showed lower frequencies than patients for four to six TRBV segments, and TRBV5-6, TRBV5-1 and TRBV20-1 were among these.

TCR beta libraries were prepared from cDNA with unique molecular identifiers. TCRdb passed the PCR reads through MiXCR, listing each CDR3 protein once. The table has about 540,000 distinct CDR3 sequences, roughly 34% seen once. These receptors lack a known antigen. The source material was blood. Receptor source: a girl aged 2-17 years with multiple sclerosis.

The table lists this clonotype with a few counts. This chain connects TRBV11-2 to TRBJ2-3; the match to TRBD2 covers 7 bases. The V gene end was trimmed by 2 bases and the J gene end by 1 base; junction bases not matched to a gene: 18. This CDR3 is built from 20 residues. CDR1 is SGHAT, CDR2 FQNNGV, per germline. CDR3 loop: CASSLYFREATGGGTDTQYF. DNA for the CDR3: TGTGCCAGCAGCTTATATTTTCGGGAGGCGACTGGAGGCGGCACAGATACGCAGTATTTT.

V usage is TRBV6-1 and J usage is TRBJ1-5, with 7 bases fitting TRBD1. Germline CDR1 and CDR2: MNHNS and SASEGT. Losses at the gene ends were 6 bases for V and 3 bases for J; bases not matched to a gene: 8. The CDR3 runs to 15 residues. CDR3 loop: CASSGWGQSNQPQHF. The CDR3 bases are TGTGCCAGCAGCGGGTGGGGACAGTCCAATCAGCCCCAGCATTTT.

The rearrangement links TRBV12-3 or TRBV12-4 to TRBJ2-5; D perhaps matches TRBD2 (5 bases). CDR3 size: 13 residues. V gave up 2 bases and J gave up 7 bases, with 11 bases separating them. The CDR3 loop reads CASSLLVRGTQYF. The CDR3 region has the DNA TGTGCCAGCAGTTTATTGGTCCGGGGGACCCAGTACTTC.

This clonotype was detected a few times. The rearrangement joins TRBV10-3 to TRBJ1-5, with D perhaps matching TRBD1 (5 bases). This CDR3 region has 12 residues. CDR1 is ENHRY and CDR2 is SYGVKD in the germline V gene. V dropped 10 bases and J dropped 0 bases, with 7 bases sitting between them. As DNA, the CDR3 is TGTGCCACAGGGAATAGCAATCAGCCCCAGCATTTT. Translating gives CATGNSNQPQHF.

This clonotype has just a few counts. This chain joins TRBV7-3 and TRBJ2-3; D unresolved. This CDR3 is 14 amino acids long. The germline V and J ends were trimmed by 3 bases and 2 bases, with 9 bases remaining between them. Germline CDR1 is SGHTA and CDR2 is FQGTGA. CDR3 in amino acids: CASSFGGHTDTQYF. CDR3 in DNA: TGTGCCAGCAGCTTTGGCGGTCACACAGATACGCAGTATTTT.

This chain connects TRBV27 to TRBJ2-1; D may be TRBD1 (6 bases). Germline CDR1 MNHEY, CDR2 SMNVEV (reference sequence). V was cut by 6 bases and J by 3 bases, with 15 bases left in between. The CDR3 length is 15 residues. CDR3 nucleotide sequence: TGTGCCAGCAGCCCGACAGGATTCGGCTACAATGAGCAGTTCTTC. Amino acids: CASSPTGFGYNEQFF.

Only a few counts were recorded for this clonotype. The genes are TRBV20-1 and TRBJ2-5, with D perhaps TRBD2 (5 bases). V was pared by 7 bases and J by 1 base, with 10 bases between. Germline CDR1 and CDR2: DFQATT and SNEGSKA (reference sequence). The CDR3 consists of 12 residues. The CDR3 is CSGIASQETQYF. CDR3 coding DNA: TGCAGTGGGATAGCGTCCCAAGAGACCCAGTACTTC.

This clonotype was picked up a small number of times. This rearrangement joins TRBV13 to TRBJ2-5; the match to TRBD1 covers 12 bases. The DNA matches TRBJ2-7 better at its end, which makes the J call doubtful. Germline CDR1 is PRHDT and CDR2 is FYEKMQ (reference sequence). The CDR3 is 21 residues long. CDR3 sequence: CASSPLGTGGWENSGVYEQYF. In DNA, the CDR3 is TGTGCCAGCAGCCCACTTGGGACAGGGGGCTGGGAGAATAGCGGGGTCTACGAGCAGTACTTC.

The chain uses TRBV15 and TRBJ1-4; TRBD1 agrees at 10 bases. V shed 1 base and J 8 bases; nucleotides not matched to a gene: 13. The CDR3 sequence is 18 residues long. Germline loops: CDR1 LNHNV, CDR2 YYDKDF (reference sequence). The CDR3 nucleotides read TGTGCCACCAGCAGAGGAATGGGATGGGGGGACAGGGGCGAAAAACTGTTTTTT. It yields the protein CATSRGMGWGDRGEKLFF.

The rearrangement joins TRBV11-2 to TRBJ1-1; D may be TRBD1 (5 bases). V lost 2 bases to trimming and J lost 2 bases, with 24 bases between them. From germline, CDR1 is SGHAT and CDR2 FQNNGV. This CDR3 spans 19 amino acids. The CDR3 bases are TGTGCCAGCAGCTTATTTTCGGTATTAGGGGCTCCTCTAAACACTGAAGCTTTCTTT. Encoded protein: CASSLFSVLGAPLNTEAFF.

This clonotype was seen a handful of times. V gene TRBV5-1 combines with J gene TRBJ2-6; D unresolved. The germline V gene encodes CDR1 SGHRS and CDR2 YFSETQ. The V end was cut by 4 bases, the J end by 0 bases, with 8 bases between. The CDR3 is 15 amino acids. CDR3 region: CASSQQHSGANVLTF. The CDR3, as DNA: TGCGCCAGCAGCCAACAGCACTCTGGGGCCAACGTCCTGACTTTC. Drawing the rest from reference TRBV5-1 and TRBJ2-6, the complete variable domain is KAGVTQTPRYLIKTRGQQVTLSCSPISGHRSVSWYQQTPGQGLQFLFEYFSETQRNKGNFPGRFSGRQFSNSRSEMNVSTLELGDSALYLCASSQQHSGANVLTFGAGSRLTVL.

This chain uses TRBV7-9 with TRBJ2-1, with TRBD2 as a possible D gene (6 bases). Germline CDR1 reads SEHNR; CDR2 reads FQNEAQ (reference sequence). Trimming cost V 3 bases and J 6 bases, with 21 bases left between them. This CDR3 comprises 17 residues. DNA for the CDR3: TGTGCCAGCAGCTTGGACCCTCGGGACTTAAACCTCAATGAGCAGTTCTTC. It encodes CASSLDPRDLNLNEQFF.

The V and J genes are TRBV6-1 and TRBJ1-4; 9 positions agree with TRBD1. The V segment lost 6 bases and the J segment 7 bases; nucleotides outside the gene matches: 6. The germline V gene encodes CDR1 MNHNS and CDR2 SASEGT. This CDR3 has 14 residues. CDR3 sequence: CASRDRGLAEKLFF. In nucleotides, the CDR3 is TGTGCCAGCAGGGACAGGGGCCTCGCTGAAAAACTGTTTTTT.

This clonotype appeared a few times. The chain couples TRBV9 to TRBJ1-2; 7 nucleotides line up with TRBD1. With 4 bases clipped from V and 1 base from J, the junction kept 10 bases outside the gene matches. The CDR3 sequence is 16 residues long. From germline, CDR1 is SGDLS and CDR2 YYNGEE. The CDR3 sequence is CASSPDGGGLNYGYTF. The DNA for the CDR3 is TGTGCCAGCAGCCCAGACGGAGGGGGCCTTAACTATGGCTACACCTTC.

The rearrangement links TRBV4-2 to TRBJ2-3; 10 bases map to TRBD2. Trimming at V came to 4 bases and at J to 4 bases, leaving 8 bases not matched to a gene. The CDR3 is 16 residues long. Per the germline V gene, CDR1 is LGHNA and CDR2 is YNFKEQ. Here the CDR3 reads CASSRPAGGPSDTQYF. For the CDR3, the DNA is TGTGCCAGCAGCCGACCAGCGGGGGGGCCATCAGATACGCAGTATTTT.

This clonotype was observed at least ten times. CDR3 DNA sequence: TGCAGTGCTAGTAGGGGGCCAGATACGCAGTATTTT. It encodes CSASRGPDTQYF. The chain employs TRBV20-1 and TRBJ2-3, with 7 bases fitting TRBD1. V trimming: 3 bases; J trimming: 4 bases; junction bases outside the gene matches: 1. The CDR3 consists of 12 residues. Germline-derived CDR1 and CDR2 are DFQATT and SNEGSKA (reference sequence).

This clonotype was counted between two and nine times. The J gene is TRBJ2-7, the V gene TRBV7-2, with TRBD2 as a possible D gene (6 bases). The germline V and J ends were trimmed by 4 bases and 2 bases, with 12 bases remaining between them. The CDR3 has 14 residues. Germline V gene sequence: CDR1 SGHTA, CDR2 FQGNSA. CDR3 loop: CASSSIGEAYEQYF. The CDR3, as DNA: TGTGCCAGCAGCTCTATCGGGGAGGCCTACGAGCAGTACTTC. The complete variable domain, with remaining parts taken from reference TRBV7-2 and TRBJ2-7, reads GAGVSQSPSNKVTEKGKDVELRCDPISGHTALYWYRQSLGQGLEFLIYFQGNSAPDKSGLPSDRFSAERTGGSVSTLTIQRTQQEDSAVYLCASSSIGEAYEQYFGPGTRLTVT.

The V gene is TRBV5-1, the J gene TRBJ2-7; D is unclear. The end of the DNA aligns better with TRBJ2-5, so the J call may be wrong. Germline V gene sequence: CDR1 SGHRS, CDR2 YFSETQ. This CDR3 has 14 residues. The CDR3 DNA reads as TGCGCCAGCAGCTTGGCTCTAGGGTTGGAGACCCAGTACTTC. This codes for CASSLALGLETQYF.

This clonotype was observed at least ten times. The rearrangement links TRBV5-1 to TRBJ1-5; D gene ambiguous. This CDR3 comprises 13 residues. From germline, CDR1 is SGHRS and CDR2 YFSETQ. Trimming removed 0 bases at V and 7 bases at J, with 8 bases between. CDR3: CASSLAGFQPQHF. The CDR3 DNA is TGCGCCAGCAGCTTGGCGGGTTTCCAGCCCCAGCATTTT.

This clonotype showed up just a few times. The V gene is TRBV3-1, the J gene TRBJ2-3; D remains unclear. The CDR3 is 14 residues long. Germline CDR1 reads LGHDT; CDR2 reads YNNKEL (reference sequence). Trimming pared 4 bases from V and 4 bases from J, leaving 12 bases between. CDR3 in DNA: TGTGCCAGCAGCCCTTCTTTCGCGTCAGATACGCAGTATTTT. The encoded protein is CASSPSFASDTQYF.

This clonotype has only one observation. The chain joins TRBV5-1 to TRBJ2-3; possible D gene TRBD2, 6 bases. The CDR3 totals 16 residues. V lost 1 base to trimming and J lost 2 bases, with 14 bases between them. From germline, CDR1 is SGHRS and CDR2 YFSETQ. CDR3 DNA: TGCGCCAGCAGCTTGTCGCGGGGAGGTACCACAGATACGCAGTATTTT. This encodes CASSLSRGGTTDTQYF.

The rearrangement uses TRBV6-1 and TRBJ2-3; TRBD2 agrees at 7 bases. The CDR3 totals 15 residues. CDR1 is MNHNS, CDR2 SASEGT, per germline. V was clipped by 4 bases and J by 1 base; unmatched bases: 5. DNA of the CDR3: TGTGCCAGCAGTGTCGGGCTAGCGGGCACAGATACGCAGTATTTT. Amino acid sequence: CASSVGLAGTDTQYF.

This clonotype came up a few times. The J gene is TRBJ2-7, the V gene TRBV7-9; D is undetermined. This CDR3 has 14 amino acids. Deletions cut 1 base from V and 6 bases from J, with 13 bases between. Per the germline V gene, CDR1 is SEHNR and CDR2 is FQNEAQ (reference sequence). The CDR3 here is CASSLEGSRSEQYF. CDR3 coding DNA: TGTGCCAGCAGCTTAGAAGGTTCACGGAGCGAGCAGTACTTC.

This clonotype occurred a few times. The V gene is TRBV20-1, the J gene TRBJ2-7; 15 nucleotides align to TRBD2. J was trimmed by 2 bases and V by 2 bases; bases with no gene match: 7. The CDR3 contains 17 residues. Looked up from germline, CDR1 is DFQATT and CDR2 is SNEGSKA (reference sequence). DNA of the CDR3: TGCAGTGCTAGATTAAGGGGACTAGCGGGGGGAACCTACGAGCAGTACTTC. This sequence encodes CSARLRGLAGGTYEQYF.

The chain couples TRBV5-1 to TRBJ2-1, with 9 bases that match TRBD1. V shed 4 bases and J 6 bases; nucleotides not matched to a gene: 8. Germline values: CDR1 SGHRS, CDR2 YFSETQ. This CDR3 contains 15 residues. This CDR3 is CASSTGQGMVNEQFF. The CDR3 DNA sequence: TGCGCCAGCAGCACGGGACAGGGAATGGTCAATGAGCAGTTCTTC. Supplemented by reference TRBV5-1 and TRBJ2-1, the full variable domain reads KAGVTQTPRYLIKTRGQQVTLSCSPISGHRSVSWYQQTPGQGLQFLFEYFSETQRNKGNFPGRFSGRQFSNSRSEMNVSTLELGDSALYLCASSTGQGMVNEQFFGPGTRLTVL.

The chain has TRBV6-1 and TRBJ2-1; 7 positions match TRBD1. Germline lookup yields CDR1 MNHNS and CDR2 SASEGT. Losses at the gene ends were 3 bases for V and 3 bases for J; bases not matched to a gene: 2. The CDR3 has 14 amino acids. CDR3 sequence: CASSDSGGYNEQFF. In DNA form, the CDR3 reads TGTGCCAGCAGTGATTCAGGGGGCTACAATGAGCAGTTCTTC.

This chain uses TRBV20-1 with TRBJ2-1, with 8 bases that match TRBD2. The CDR3 is made up of 16 amino acids. The junction had 14 bases not matched to a gene; V was cut back by 0 bases and J by 10 bases. Germline loops: CDR1 DFQATT, CDR2 SNEGSKA (reference sequence). The CDR3 DNA is TGCAGTGCTAGAGAAGACGGAGCGGGAGTGGGGGAAGAGCAGTTCTTC. It codes for CSAREDGAGVGEEQFF.